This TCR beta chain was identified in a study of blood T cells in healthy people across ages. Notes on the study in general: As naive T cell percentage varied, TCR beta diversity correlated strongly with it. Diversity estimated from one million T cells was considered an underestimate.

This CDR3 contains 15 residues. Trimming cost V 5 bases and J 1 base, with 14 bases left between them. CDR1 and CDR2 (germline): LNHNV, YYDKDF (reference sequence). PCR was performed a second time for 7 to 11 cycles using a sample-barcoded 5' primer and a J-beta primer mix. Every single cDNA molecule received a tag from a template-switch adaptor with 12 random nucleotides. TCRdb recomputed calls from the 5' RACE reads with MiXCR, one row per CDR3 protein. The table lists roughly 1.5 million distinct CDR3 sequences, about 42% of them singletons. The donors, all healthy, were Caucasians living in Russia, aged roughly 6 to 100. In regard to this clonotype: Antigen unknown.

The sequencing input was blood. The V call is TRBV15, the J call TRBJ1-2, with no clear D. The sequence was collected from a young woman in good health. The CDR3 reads CATSLKRASNYGYTF. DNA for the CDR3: TGTGCCACCAGCCTGAAGCGGGCCAGTAACTATGGCTACACCTTC.